These 17 T cell receptor beta chains were all obtained from the same sample, sequenced in a study of beta chain features in type 1 diabetes. General observations from the study: Type 1 diabetes patients had TCRB CDR3s that were shorter (moderately but significantly so) in all four CD4+ subsets.

These TCRs' antigens remain unknown. The sequenced template was cDNA made from the entire isolated RNA. Produced via immunoSEQ multiplex PCR; TCRdb's table is partial and in-frame only. Of hundreds of thousands of clones in the sample, over 13% were seen once. Input material: naive CD4+ T cells from blood. The receptor set was obtained from a man aged 18 to 30 with type 1 diabetes.

The chain employs TRBV9 and TRBJ2-2, with D maybe TRBD1 (5 bases). This CDR3 is 14 amino acids long. Germline assignment: CDR1 SGDLS and CDR2 YYNGEE. The ends were cut back, 5 bases at V and 3 bases at J, with 11 bases in the middle. The CDR3 DNA is TGTGCCAGCAGGGAACAGGTTTACACCGGGGAGCTGTTTTTT. This codes for CASREQVYTGELFF.

CDR3 DNA sequence: TGTGCCTTTTCAGGGGGCTATGGCTACACCTTC. Its translation is CAFSGGYGYTF. This rearrangement joins TRBV30 to TRBJ1-2, with TRBD1 identical over 7 bases. Germline loops: CDR1 GTSNPN, CDR2 SVGIG (reference sequence). Trimming at V came to 7 bases and at J to 4 bases, leaving 3 bases not matched to a gene. The CDR3 length is 11 residues.

This clone was seen more than once but under ten times. V is TRBV6-5 and J is TRBJ2-1, with D unresolved. The CDR3 spans 13 residues. Germline V gives CDR1 MNHEY, CDR2 SVGAGI. V gave up 5 bases and J gave up 6 bases, with 11 bases separating them. The CDR3 loop reads CASSPPVGNEQFF. The CDR3 DNA reads as TGTGCCAGCAGTCCTCCCGTCGGCAATGAGCAGTTCTTC.

This chain joins TRBV7-9 and TRBJ1-5; possibly TRBD1 for D (6 bases). The CDR3 spans 14 residues. V was cut by 5 bases and J by 3 bases, with 11 bases left in between. CDR1 and CDR2 (germline): SEHNR, FQNEAQ (reference sequence). As DNA, the CDR3 is TGTGCCAGCAGCGGACAGAACTCCAATCAGCCCCAGCATTTT. Translated: CASSGQNSNQPQHF. The complete variable domain, with remaining parts taken from reference TRBV7-9 and TRBJ1-5, reads DTGVSQNPRHKITKRGQNVTFRCDPISEHNRLYWYRQTLGQGPEFLTYFQNEAQLEKSRLLSDRFSAERPKGSFSTLEIQRTEQGDSAMYLCASSGQNSNQPQHFGDGTRLSIL.

The V and J genes are TRBV5-1 and TRBJ1-2; D may be TRBD1 (6 bases). The CDR3 is made up of 12 amino acids. V lost 3 bases and J 10 bases, leaving 13 bases between the germline ends. Looked up from germline, CDR1 is SGHRS and CDR2 is YFSETQ. The CDR3 DNA sequence: TGCGCCAGCAGCTCGGAAGGGACACTCTACACCTTC. Translated: CASSSEGTLYTF.

This clone occurred a few times. V is TRBV7-9 and J is TRBJ2-3; 8 bases map to TRBD2. This CDR3 is 16 amino acids long. Germline CDR1 is SEHNR and CDR2 is FQNEAQ (reference sequence). The ends lost 5 bases at V and 5 bases at J; junction bases unmatched: 12. The CDR3 sequence is CASSPPPAGVLDTQYF. The DNA for the CDR3 is TGTGCCAGCAGCCCGCCCCCAGCGGGGGTGCTAGATACGCAGTATTTT. Variable domain in full (rest from reference TRBV7-9 and TRBJ2-3): DTGVSQNPRHKITKRGQNVTFRCDPISEHNRLYWYRQTLGQGPEFLTYFQNEAQLEKSRLLSDRFSAERPKGSFSTLEIQRTEQGDSAMYLCASSPPPAGVLDTQYFGPGTRLTVL.

This clone was picked up a small number of times. Here the CDR3 reads CASSGGLKGEQYF. The CDR3 DNA reads TGTGCCAGCAGTGGGGGACTCAAAGGCGAGCAGTACTTC. V is TRBV6-1 and J is TRBJ2-7; perhaps TRBD2 as D (6 bases). The CDR3 spans 13 residues. V was shortened by 4 bases and J by 6 bases, with 13 bases between the two germline ends. Germline CDR1 and CDR2: MNHNS and SASEGT.

The chain combines TRBV5-4 with TRBJ2-1, with TRBD1 identical over 9 bases. Germline trimming cut 1 base from V and 2 bases from J; bases unmatched to any gene: 1. The CDR3 length is 15 residues. The germline CDR1 and CDR2 sequences are SGHNT and YYREEE (reference sequence). The CDR3 coding sequence is TGTGCCAGCAGCTTGAGGGACAGGGCCTACAATGAGCAGTTCTTC. Residues: CASSLRDRAYNEQFF.

This clone turned up a few times. CDR3 nucleotides: TGCAGCGTTAGCCCGGGACTCGACTCTGGAAACACCATATATTTT. This sequence encodes CSVSPGLDSGNTIYF. The chain uses TRBV29-1 and TRBJ1-3, with a tentative D call TRBD1 (5 bases). The CDR3 runs 15 residues. Germline loops: CDR1 SQVTM, CDR2 ANQGSEA. V shed 5 bases and J shed 0 bases, with 14 bases lying between them.

Worth noting for this clone: One end of the junction is discordant with germline, which a read error may explain. V gene TRBV7-7 combines with J gene TRBJ1-5; 7 bases map to TRBD1. This CDR3 has 17 residues. Per the germline V gene, CDR1 is SSHAT and CDR2 is FNYEAQ (reference sequence). CDR3 in amino acids: CASSLYRGGGSNQPQHF. The DNA of the CDR3 is TGTGCTAGCAGTCTTTACAGGGGAGGGGGCAGCAATCAGCCCCAGCATTTT. The full variable domain, rest sourced from reference TRBV7-7 and TRBJ1-5, is GAGVSQSPRYKVTKRGQDVTLRCDPISSHATLYWYQQALGQGPEFLTYFNYEAQPDKSGLPSDRFSAERPEGSISTLTIQRTEQRDSAMYRCASSLYRGGGSNQPQHFGDGTRLSIL.

This rearrangement joins TRBV15 to TRBJ2-1; D not resolved. Trimming cost V 0 bases and J 4 bases, with 10 bases left between them. The CDR3 extends over 15 amino acids. CDR1 and CDR2 (germline): LNHNV, YYDKDF (reference sequence). The CDR3 DNA reads TGTGCCACCAGCAGAGAGATAGGACCTTACAATGAGCAGTTCTTC. Protein: CATSREIGPYNEQFF. Looking up the rest from reference TRBV15 and TRBJ2-1 gives the full variable domain: DAMVIQNPRYQVTQFGKPVTLSCSQTLNHNVMYWYQQKSSQAPKLLFHYYDKDFNNEADTPDNFQSRRPNTSFCFLDIRSPGLGDTAMYLCATSREIGPYNEQFFGPGTRLTVL.

This clone has only a few counts. The chain links TRBV20-1 to TRBJ1-2; D gene ambiguous. CDR1 DFQATT and CDR2 SNEGSKA come from the germline V gene (reference sequence). V dropped 3 bases and J dropped 4 bases, with 6 bases sitting between them. The CDR3 loop spans 11 amino acids. Here the CDR3 DNA reads TGCAGTGCTAGTGAGAGCTATGGCTACACCTTC. Its protein product is CSASESYGYTF.

This clone has more than one count but fewer than ten. This rearrangement joins TRBV9 to TRBJ1-1; D not certain. Germline V gene data show CDR1 as SGDLS and CDR2 as YYNGEE. V dropped 0 bases and J dropped 0 bases, with 9 bases sitting between them. This CDR3 has 15 residues. This chain's CDR3 is CASSVEVSLNTEAFF. The CDR3 DNA sequence: TGTGCCAGCAGCGTAGAAGTCAGCTTGAACACTGAAGCTTTCTTT.

The chain has TRBV29-1 and TRBJ2-5; 7 bases match TRBD2. V trimming: 3 bases; J trimming: 4 bases; junction bases outside the gene matches: 5. The CDR3 runs 13 residues. The germline CDR1 and CDR2 sequences are SQVTM and ANQGSEA. The CDR3 DNA follows: TGCAGCGTTGATGTGGGAGGGGTAGAGACCCAGTACTTC. It encodes CSVDVGGVETQYF.

The chain couples TRBV28 to TRBJ2-1; D gene ambiguous. Trimming stripped 3 bases from V and 6 bases from J, with 6 bases between. The CDR3 consists of 12 residues. Looked up from germline, CDR1 is MDHEN and CDR2 is SYDVKM. CDR3 amino acids: CASSLASNEQFF. The CDR3 DNA reads TGTGCCAGCAGTTTGGCCAGCAATGAGCAGTTCTTC.

The chain carries TRBV29-1 and TRBJ2-3; D is undetermined. V gave up 1 base and J gave up 7 bases, with 12 bases separating them. CDR3 length: 13 residues. Germline CDR1 reads SQVTM; CDR2 reads ANQGSEA. This chain's CDR3 is CSVEGNMLNTQYF. In DNA form, the CDR3 reads TGCAGCGTTGAAGGTAATATGCTGAATACGCAGTATTTT.

This clone appeared a few times. V gene TRBV19 combines with J gene TRBJ2-6, with D possibly being TRBD1 (6 bases). The length of the CDR3 is 16 residues. V gave up 7 bases and J gave up 3 bases, with 16 bases separating them. CDR1 and CDR2 (germline): LNHDA, SQIVND (reference sequence). The chain's CDR3 is CASTQGWAGGANVLTF. The CDR3 DNA follows: TGTGCCAGTACGCAGGGGTGGGCAGGTGGGGCCAACGTCCTGACTTTC.